This TCR beta chain is drawn from a study of CD8+ T cells in alopecia areata. Study-level results: Resident alphabeta T cells of normal skin are also sequenced in scalp samples. Scalp lesions, especially in alopecia totalis/universalis, had higher clonality than normal scalp.

Reverse transcribed after extraction, RNA yielded cDNA as the sequencing template. Using immunoSEQ multiplex PCR, the repertoire was profiled, and TCRdb retains in-frame clones only, with some absent. The sample lists some 120,000 clones; about 50% were seen once. This clone was counted a few times. What it binds is not known. Obtained from alopecia areata patients were lesional scalp punch biopsies along with peripheral blood. Starting from PBMCs, sorting isolated CD4+ and CD8+ T cells. Material: NKG2D-low CD8+ T cells sorted from blood. This receptor was taken from a human donor with alopecia areata.

The CDR3 region has the DNA TGCGCCAGCAGCCCCGTAATAGCTAGGAATGAGCAGTTCTTC. Translated, it gives CASSPVIARNEQFF. J is TRBJ2-1 and V is TRBV4-1, with no clear D. V lost 4 bases and J 7 bases, leaving 14 bases between the germline ends. The CDR3 is 14 residues long. Germline V gene sequence: CDR1 MGHRA, CDR2 YSYEKL.